The 2 T cell receptor beta chains in this list originate from one sample, sequenced in a study of type 1 regulatory T cells. These receptors' antigens are unknown. TCRdb called the reads again in MiXCR, with one record for every CDR3 protein. The sample carries about 69,000 distinct CDR3 sequences, about 20% recorded once. Overall study results and limits: Compared with non-Tr1 cells, Tr1 cells showed a narrower TCR repertoire.

Sequencing was performed on cultured type 1 regulatory T (Tr1) cells, either the whole culture or a sorted fraction (not recorded which). The receptors shown here come from a human donor in good health.

The chain has TRBV5-1 and TRBJ2-6; TRBD1 might be the D (5 bases). This CDR3 spans 16 amino acids. The V end lost 0 bases, the J end lost 1 base, and 8 bases lay between the germline ends. The germline CDR1 and CDR2 sequences are SGHRS and YFSETQ. The CDR3 protein is CASSLAAGSGANVLTF. CDR3 nucleotides: TGCGCCAGCAGCTTGGCGGCAGGGTCTGGGGCCAACGTCCTGACTTTC.

In this sample, this clonotype turned up a few times. The chain combines TRBV20-1 with TRBJ2-5; D is uncertain. CDR3 size: 11 residues. Trimming pared 0 bases from V and 2 bases from J, leaving 1 base between. Germline V lookup: CDR1 DFQATT, CDR2 SNEGSKA (reference sequence). The CDR3 sequence: CSARDQETQYF. CDR3 coding DNA: TGCAGTGCTAGAGATCAAGAGACCCAGTACTTC.